This TCR beta chain derives from a study of neurological immune-mediated disorders. Study-wide results and limits: Levels of TCR clonal expansion peaked in HTLV-1-associated myelopathy and reached their lowest in multiple sclerosis, under those of healthy controls.

It was from 2 million PBMCs stored at -80 C that the unsorted libraries were obtained. Germline CDR1 LGHNA, CDR2 YSLEER. The CDR3 contains 15 residues. Trimming shortened V by 4 bases and J by 2 bases, and 14 bases separated the two germline ends. Template-switch 5'RACE cDNA synthesis added a 10-nucleotide unique molecular identifier. Every sequencing run generated over 190 million TCR-beta sequences from 15-18 subjects. MiXCR, applied by TCRdb to the 5' RACE reads, yields one record per CDR3 protein. Of fewer than 25,000 distinct CDR3 sequences listed, 10% to 15% are singletons. At least ten counts were recorded for this clonotype. Its target is unknown.

The chain couples TRBV4-3 to TRBJ1-2, with D hard to call. This TCR came from a woman in her fifties or sixties with HTLV-1-associated myelopathy (HAM/TSP). Sequenced material: PBMCs. The CDR3 loop is CASSPQRESNYGYTF. The CDR3 DNA sequence: TGCGCCAGCAGCCCGCAAAGGGAGAGCAACTATGGCTACACCTTC.